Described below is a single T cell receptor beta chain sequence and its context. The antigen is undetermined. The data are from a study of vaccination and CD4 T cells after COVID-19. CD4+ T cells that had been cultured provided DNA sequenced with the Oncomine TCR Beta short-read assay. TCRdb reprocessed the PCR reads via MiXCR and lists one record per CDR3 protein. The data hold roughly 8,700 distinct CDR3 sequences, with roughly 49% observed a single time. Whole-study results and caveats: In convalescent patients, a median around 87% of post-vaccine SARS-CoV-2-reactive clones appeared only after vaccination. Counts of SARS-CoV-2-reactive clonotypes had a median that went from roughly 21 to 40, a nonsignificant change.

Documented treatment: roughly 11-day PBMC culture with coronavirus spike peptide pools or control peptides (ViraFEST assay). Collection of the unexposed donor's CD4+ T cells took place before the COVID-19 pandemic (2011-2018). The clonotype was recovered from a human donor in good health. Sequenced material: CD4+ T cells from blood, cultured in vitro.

CDR3 protein: CASSQDQGMPQHF. In DNA, the CDR3 is TGCGCCAGCAGCCAAGATCAAGGTATGCCCCAGCATTTT. V and J are TRBV4-3 and TRBJ1-5; D gene uncertain. V gave up 0 bases and J gave up 9 bases, with 9 bases separating them. This CDR3 comprises 13 residues. The V gene's germline CDR1 is LGHNA and CDR2 YSLEER.